The following is a T cell receptor beta chain sequence with its context. Antigen specificity is unknown. This may be a read error, as it is one base from a much larger clone. The authors built TCR beta libraries using iRepertoire HTBI primers and Arm-PCR of CDR3 regions. TCRdb independently ran MiXCR on the multiplex PCR reads; one entry per CDR3 protein. This table has 250,000 or so distinct CDR3 sequences, just over 20% appearing once. Indicated time point: newly diagnosed GD, antithyroid drugs for less than 3 months. Making the TCR library involved RNA that had been extracted from PBMCs. These data are taken from a study of regulatory T cells in long-lasting Graves disease. CDR1 and CDR2 from the germline V gene are ENHRY and SYGVKD. Trimming removed 4 bases at V and 4 bases at J, with 8 bases between. This CDR3 contains 13 residues. Whole-study results and caveats: Newly diagnosed Graves' patients exceeded persistent ones in TCR diversity. More public clonotypes were shared by persistent patients (about 3,000) than by new patients (around 990).

The rearrangement links TRBV10-3 to TRBJ1-3; D unclear. This clonotype was obtained from a female donor with Graves disease. Specimen: peripheral blood mononuclear cells (PBMCs), collected at new diagnosis, from a patient treated with antithyroid drugs. In DNA form, the CDR3 reads TGTGCCATCAGTGCCTCAACAGGAAACACCATATATTTT. The encoded protein is CAISASTGNTIYF.